The 25 T cell receptor beta chains listed next were all sequenced from one sample in a study of OX40 agonist ivuxolimab in advanced cancers. Profiled with immunoSEQ multiplex PCR; TCRdb holds only in-frame clones, not every one. Of about 64,000 clones in the sample, approximately 82% are singletons; the top ten hold around 5%. The specimen was CD4+ or CD8+ T cells sorted from blood, collected in a trial of the OX40 agonist ivuxolimab. These receptors all come from an adult with an advanced solid tumor such as melanoma, head and neck, liver or kidney cancer.

The chain joins TRBV4-2 to TRBJ1-4, with D unclear. CDR3 size: 14 residues. Trimming pared 1 base from V and 6 bases from J, leaving 9 bases between. CDR1 and CDR2 from the germline V gene are LGHNA and YNFKEQ. The CDR3 DNA sequence: TGTGCCAGCAGCCAAGGGGTTCCAGATGAAAAACTGTTTTTT. This codes for CASSQGVPDEKLFF.

The CDR3 loop is CASSSGSRSGEKLFF. Here the CDR3 DNA reads TGTGCCAGCAGCTCCGGGAGCCGGAGTGGTGAAAAACTGTTTTTT. This chain uses TRBV5-4 with TRBJ1-4; D is undetermined. CDR1 and CDR2 (germline): SGHNT, YYREEE (reference sequence). The V gene lost 3 bases and the J gene lost 7 bases, with 16 bases spanning the gap. The CDR3 length is 15 residues.

This clone came up once. CDR3 amino acids: CASSPGQGARGEKLFF. The CDR3 bases are TGCGCCAGCAGCCCGGGACAGGGGGCTCGGGGTGAAAAACTGTTTTTT. The gene calls are TRBV5-1 and TRBJ1-4; TRBD1 matches 12 bases. The CDR3 is 16 amino acids. The junction had 8 bases not matched to a gene; V was cut back by 4 bases and J by 7 bases. CDR1 and CDR2 from the germline V gene are SGHRS and YFSETQ. The full variable domain, completed using reference TRBV5-1 and TRBJ1-4, is KAGVTQTPRYLIKTRGQQVTLSCSPISGHRSVSWYQQTPGQGLQFLFEYFSETQRNKGNFPGRFSGRQFSNSRSEMNVSTLELGDSALYLCASSPGQGARGEKLFFGSGTQLSVL.

Worth noting for this clone: The sample holds other DNA sequences that translate to the same CDR3. In nucleotides, the CDR3 is TGCGCCAGCAGCCAAGAGCGTAGCTCTGGGGCCAACGTCCTGACTTTC. As protein: CASSQERSSGANVLTF. The V and J genes are TRBV4-1 and TRBJ2-6, with D hard to call. Germline-derived CDR1 and CDR2 are MGHRA and YSYEKL. Trimming took off 0 bases at V and 0 bases at J, with 6 bases between the two ends. The length of the CDR3 is 16 residues.

The V and J genes are TRBV4-2 and TRBJ2-3; the D gene is possibly TRBD2 (6 bases). This CDR3 comprises 14 residues. Trimming cost V 4 bases and J 5 bases, with 13 bases left between them. Germline loops: CDR1 LGHNA, CDR2 YNFKEQ. CDR3 in amino acids: CASSLSGSEDTQYF. DNA for the CDR3: TGTGCCAGCAGCCTTAGCGGTAGTGAAGATACGCAGTATTTT.

This chain joins TRBV10-3 and TRBJ2-5; D not certain. The V gene's germline CDR1 is ENHRY and CDR2 SYGVKD. The CDR3 runs 12 residues. With 2 bases removed from V and 5 bases from J, the gap between germline ends came to 6 bases. CDR3 nucleotide sequence: TGTGCCATCAGTGAGGCTGTGGAGACCCAGTACTTC. This gives the protein CAISEAVETQYF.

This chain links TRBV10-3 with TRBJ1-2; the D is unclear. This CDR3 is 15 amino acids long. V was shortened by 0 bases and J by 5 bases, with 13 bases between the two germline ends. Germline V lookup: CDR1 ENHRY, CDR2 SYGVKD. The CDR3 DNA follows: TGTGCCATCAGTGAGTCGGTGGTCAGCTCATATGGCTACACCTTC. Its translation is CAISESVVSSYGYTF.

The chain couples TRBV6-1 to TRBJ2-2; 8 positions match TRBD2. V dropped 9 bases and J dropped 5; count of bases not matched to a gene: 8. CDR1 MNHNS and CDR2 SASEGT come from the germline V gene. This CDR3 contains 14 residues. CDR3 nucleotides: TGTGCCAGTGCTCATACGGGGGGGACCGGGGAGCTGTTTTTT. This sequence encodes CASAHTGGTGELFF.

This clone occurred once. The chain recombines TRBV6-5 with TRBJ2-2, with D perhaps TRBD1 (5 bases). Germline CDR1 and CDR2: MNHEY and SVGAGI. The V gene lost 5 bases and the J gene lost 1 base, with 11 bases spanning the gap. CDR3 length: 15 amino acids. The CDR3 DNA reads as TGTGCCAGCAGTACCCTGACAGAGAACACCGGGGAGCTGTTTTTT. Protein sequence: CASSTLTENTGELFF.

This chain connects TRBV5-1 to TRBJ2-7; 9 positions match TRBD2. The CDR3 totals 14 residues. Trimming took 0 bases from V and 6 from J; bases not matched to a gene: 4. From germline, CDR1 is SGHRS and CDR2 YFSETQ. The chain's CDR3 is CASSLGTSAVEQYF. CDR3 DNA: TGCGCCAGCAGCTTGGGGACTAGCGCTGTCGAGCAGTACTTC.

About this clone itself: Its ends do not fully match the called genes, so a read error is possible. This chain's CDR3 is CASSNPGGGKYEQHF. DNA for the CDR3: TGTGCCAGCAGCAACCCTGGGGGAGGAAAGTACGAGCAGCACTTC. The chain links TRBV7-9 to TRBJ2-7; a weak D match, TRBD2 (6 bases). Germline V gene data show CDR1 as SEHNR and CDR2 as FQNEAQ (reference sequence). CDR3 length: 15 residues.

This clone was recorded a few times. Written as DNA, the CDR3 is TGTGCCAGCAACCCCGTGGGGACAGAGCAGTTCTTC. Its protein product is CASNPVGTEQFF. This chain uses TRBV11-2 with TRBJ2-1, with D tentatively TRBD1 (6 bases). The CDR3 is made up of 12 amino acids. Germline V CDR1 and CDR2: SGHAT, FQNNGV. Between the trimmed V and J ends, which lost 7 bases and 10 bases, there was a span of 14 bases.

V usage is TRBV29-1 and J usage is TRBJ2-7; D possibly matches TRBD1 or TRBD2 (5 bases each). This CDR3 region has 13 residues. Germline V gene sequence: CDR1 SQVTM, CDR2 ANQGSEA. V was cut by 4 bases and J by 0 bases, with 10 bases left in between. CDR3 residues: CSVVEGNSYEQYF. The CDR3 DNA sequence: TGCAGCGTTGTTGAGGGGAACTCCTACGAGCAGTACTTC.

This clone was counted once. CDR3 nucleotides: TGCGCCAGCAGCCCGAGGACAGGGGCAGGCGAAAAACTGTTTTTT. It specifies CASSPRTGAGEKLFF. This chain uses TRBV5-1 with TRBJ1-4; 9 bases are a match to TRBD1. This CDR3 is built from 15 residues. The trim removed 4 bases at V and 8 bases at J, leaving 9 bases unmatched. CDR1 SGHRS and CDR2 YFSETQ come from the germline V gene.

V usage is TRBV10-3 and J usage is TRBJ2-1, with TRBD2 identical over 11 bases. The CDR3 is 17 amino acids. The germline CDR1 and CDR2 sequences are ENHRY and SYGVKD. Unmatched junction bases numbered 12, after V lost 3 bases and J lost 8 bases. The CDR3 DNA sequence: TGTGCCATCAGTGAATCCCGGATCACTAGCGGGGGTTATGAGCAGTTCTTC. Its translation: CAISESRITSGGYEQFF.

This rearrangement joins TRBV6-4 to TRBJ2-1; D may be TRBD1 or TRBD2 (5 bases each). Germline V gives CDR1 MRHNA, CDR2 SNTAGT. This CDR3 has 13 amino acids. V gave up 2 bases and J gave up 10 bases, with 12 bases separating them. Written as DNA, the CDR3 is TGTGCCAGCAGTGACGGAACGGGACGCGAGCAGTTCTTC. It is translated as CASSDGTGREQFF.

The genes are TRBV13 and TRBJ2-7, with 8 bases fitting TRBD1. This CDR3 has 15 residues. Germline lookup yields CDR1 PRHDT and CDR2 FYEKMQ (reference sequence). V gave up 2 bases and J gave up 4 bases; unmatched junction bases: 7. The CDR3 DNA follows: TGTGCCAGCAGCTTAATCGGCAGGGGGCGGTACGAGCAGTACTTC. Translating gives CASSLIGRGRYEQYF.

The chain is built from TRBV7-9 and TRBJ1-5; possible D gene TRBD1, 6 bases. This CDR3 is built from 15 residues. Trimming pared 5 bases from V and 6 bases from J, leaving 17 bases between. The germline V gene has CDR1 SEHNR and CDR2 FQNEAQ (reference sequence). The CDR3 loop reads CASSPQGGLGQPQHF. The CDR3 region has the DNA TGTGCCAGCAGCCCTCAAGGGGGGCTCGGTCAGCCCCAGCATTTT.

The chain links TRBV28 to TRBJ1-2; TRBD1 matches at 11 bases. Germline trimming cut 7 bases from V and 6 bases from J; bases unmatched to any gene: 4. The CDR3 extends over 13 amino acids. Germline V lookup: CDR1 MDHEN, CDR2 SYDVKM. The CDR3 here is CASTPGQGDGYTF. CDR3 bases: TGTGCCAGCACCCCGGGACAGGGGGATGGCTACACCTTC.

The J gene is TRBJ2-5, the V gene TRBV19, with 7 positions matching TRBD1. With V trimmed by 5 bases and J by 1 base, 13 bases remained unmatched. CDR1 is LNHDA and CDR2 is SQIVND in the germline V gene (reference sequence). The CDR3 has 17 residues. CDR3 nucleotides: TGTGCCAGTAGTCTACAGGGGCCTCCGAACTTCCAAGAGACCCAGTACTTC. Its translation: CASSLQGPPNFQETQYF.

This rearrangement joins TRBV19 to TRBJ1-5; 9 bases match TRBD1. Germline trimming cut 5 bases from V and 4 bases from J; bases unmatched to any gene: 6. The CDR3 is made up of 15 amino acids. Looked up from germline, CDR1 is LNHDA and CDR2 is SQIVND (reference sequence). The CDR3 protein is CASSPIDRGNQPQHF. The CDR3 DNA reads TGTGCCAGTAGTCCCATCGACAGGGGGAATCAGCCCCAGCATTTT.

In nucleotides, the CDR3 is TGTGCCAGCAGCTGGAAGAGCACAGATACGCAGTATTTT. As protein: CASSWKSTDTQYF. This chain joins TRBV7-2 and TRBJ2-3; D remains unclear. Trimming pared 4 bases from V and 0 bases from J, leaving 5 bases between. Germline V CDR1 and CDR2: SGHTA, FQGNSA. This CDR3 has 13 residues.

The V and J genes are TRBV19 and TRBJ1-5; TRBD1 is a possible D gene (5 bases). This CDR3 contains 15 residues. The germline V and J ends were trimmed by 4 bases and 3 bases, with 13 bases remaining between them. Per the germline V gene, CDR1 is LNHDA and CDR2 is SQIVND (reference sequence). CDR3 loop: CASSRDRQYNQPQHF. The CDR3 region has the DNA TGTGCCAGTAGTAGAGACCGACAGTACAATCAGCCCCAGCATTTT.

This clone was counted once. V usage is TRBV5-5 and J usage is TRBJ1-3; TRBD1 might be the D (6 bases). The ends were cut back, 3 bases at V and 4 bases at J, with 17 bases in the middle. The CDR3 covers 16 residues. Germline V CDR1 and CDR2: SGHKS, YYEKEE (reference sequence). The CDR3 DNA sequence: TGTGCCAGCAGCTATCCTACAGGGTTGGGGGGAAACACCATATATTTT. Protein: CASSYPTGLGGNTIYF.

The chain couples TRBV7-8 to TRBJ1-6, with 9 bases aligning to TRBD1. The germline CDR1 and CDR2 sequences are SGHVS and FQNEAQ. The CDR3 consists of 15 residues. The V segment lost 5 bases and the J segment 7 bases; nucleotides outside the gene matches: 6. The CDR3 DNA reads TGTGCCAGCAGCCCCCAACAGGGGGCGAATTCACCCCTCCACTTT. Translating it yields CASSPQQGANSPLHF.